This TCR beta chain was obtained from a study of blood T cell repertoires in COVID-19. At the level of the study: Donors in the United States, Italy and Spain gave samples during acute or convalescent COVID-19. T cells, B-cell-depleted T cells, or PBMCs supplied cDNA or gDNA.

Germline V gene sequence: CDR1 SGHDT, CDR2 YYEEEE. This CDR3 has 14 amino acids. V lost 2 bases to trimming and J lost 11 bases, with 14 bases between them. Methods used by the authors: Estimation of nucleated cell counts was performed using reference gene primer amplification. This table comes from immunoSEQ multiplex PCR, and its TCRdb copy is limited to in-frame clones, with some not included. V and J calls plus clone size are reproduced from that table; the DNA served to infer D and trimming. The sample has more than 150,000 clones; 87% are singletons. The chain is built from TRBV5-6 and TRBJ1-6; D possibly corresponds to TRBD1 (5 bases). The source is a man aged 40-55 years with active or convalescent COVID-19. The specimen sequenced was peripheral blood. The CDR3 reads CASSFGQGLAPLHF. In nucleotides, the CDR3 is TGTGCCAGCAGCTTTGGCCAGGGATTAGCACCCCTCCACTTT.